What follows is one TCR beta chain and its context. This entry comes from a study of blood T cell repertoires in COVID-19. Whole-study context: Sites across the United States, Italy and Spain contributed samples from acute and convalescent COVID-19. The analysed material was cDNA or gDNA that came from T cells, B-cell-depleted T cells, or PBMCs.

How the authors handled the data: Reference gene primer amplification yielded estimated nucleated cell counts. Sequenced by immunoSEQ multiplex PCR; TCRdb stores in-frame clones only, minus some. V, J and clone size were drawn from that table, and D and trimming were deduced from the DNA. This table has some 190,000 clones, more than 70% appearing once. Germline V gives CDR1 SGHDN, CDR2 FVKESK. The V end was cut by 1 base, the J end by 3 bases, with 9 bases between. This CDR3 contains 14 residues. This clonotype originated in a man younger than 35 with active or convalescent COVID-19. Sequenced material: peripheral blood. The chain uses TRBV14 and TRBJ2-5, with D unclear. The CDR3 nucleotides are TGTGCCAGCAGCCAAGGAGGCCGGGAAGAGACCCAGTACTTC. Protein sequence: CASSQGGREETQYF. Looking up the rest from reference TRBV14 and TRBJ2-5 gives the full variable domain: EAGVTQFPSHSVIEKGQTVTLRCDPISGHDNLYWYRRVMGKEIKFLLHFVKESKQDESGMPNNRFLAERTGGTYSTLKVQPAELEDSGVYFCASSQGGREETQYFGPGTRLLVL.